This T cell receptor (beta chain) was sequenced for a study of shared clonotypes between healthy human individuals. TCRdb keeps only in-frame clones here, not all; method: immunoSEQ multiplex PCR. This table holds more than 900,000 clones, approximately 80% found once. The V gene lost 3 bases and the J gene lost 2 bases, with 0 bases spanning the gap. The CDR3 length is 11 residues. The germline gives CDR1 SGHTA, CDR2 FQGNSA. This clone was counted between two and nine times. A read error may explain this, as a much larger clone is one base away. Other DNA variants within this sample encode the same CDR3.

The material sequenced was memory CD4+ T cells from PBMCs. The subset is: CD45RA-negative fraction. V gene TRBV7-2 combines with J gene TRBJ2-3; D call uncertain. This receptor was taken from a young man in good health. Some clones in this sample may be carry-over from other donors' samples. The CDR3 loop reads CASSFTDTQYF. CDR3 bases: TGTGCCAGCAGCTTCACAGATACGCAGTATTTT.